The sample holds many counts of the clone carrying this TCR beta chain. The antigen remains unidentified. The CDR3 is 13 amino acids. Germline V CDR1 and CDR2: SNHLY, FYNNEI. V lost 1 base to trimming and J lost 6 bases, with 10 bases between them. Each single cDNA molecule received a unique molecular identifier. TCRdb analysed the 5' RACE reads with MiXCR anew, one entry per CDR3 protein. This table holds tens of thousands of distinct CDR3 sequences, 6% to 8.5% found once. The data stem from a study of early T cells in non-severe SARS-CoV-2 infection. On the study more broadly: The authors sequenced bulk RNA from unsorted whole blood, leaving chains unpaired. Overall study results and limits: Private and CD4 specificities were missed by VDJdb matching, skewed to anti-spike CD8.

The sequencing sample was made of whole blood. This TCR was recovered from an adult who was a healthcare worker with PCR-confirmed SARS-CoV-2 infection or an uninfected control (not recorded which). This chain links TRBV2 with TRBJ2-7; perhaps TRBD2 as D (6 bases). The CDR3 here is CASSEEGEVEQYF. The CDR3 DNA reads TGTGCCAGCAGTGAAGAAGGGGAGGTCGAGCAGTACTTC.